The clone carrying this T cell receptor (beta chain) was found a few times. V gave up 0 bases and J gave up 1 base, with 11 bases separating them. CDR1 LGHNA and CDR2 YSLEER come from the germline V gene. This CDR3 is 16 amino acids long. The sample originates from a study of T-cell reconstitution after alpha-beta-depleted transplantation in children. As it was prepared, the TCRbeta library received unique molecular identifiers. From the PCR reads, TCRdb called clonotypes with MiXCR, one entry per CDR3 protein. The sample lists about 400,000 distinct CDR3 sequences; about 14% were seen once. This receptor was identified in a human donor who donated a stem cell graft to a child with Fanconi anemia. The source was PBMCs, collected from the stem cell graft. The chain carries TRBV4-3 and TRBJ2-3; D call uncertain. The DNA for the CDR3 is TGCGCCAGCAGCCAAGACGTTGAATCGGGCACAGATACGCAGTATTTT. The encoded protein is CASSQDVESGTDTQYF.